Presented here are 16 T cell receptor beta chains from one specimen sequenced in a study of T cell responses to AZD1222 COVID-19 vaccine. Libraries were prepared by immunoSEQ multiplex PCR; TCRdb keeps only in-frame clonotypes and omits some of them. The sample consists of 150,000 to 200,000 clones, 90% to 95% of them appearing once. The starting material was peripheral blood, obtained 28 days after the second AZD1222 dose. The receptors derive from an adult who received the AZD1222 COVID-19 vaccine.

V and J are TRBV15 and TRBJ1-2, with unresolved D. CDR3 size: 13 residues. The V and J ends lost 0 bases and 6 bases respectively, with 8 bases between them. Per germline, CDR1 LNHNV and CDR2 YYDKDF (reference sequence). The CDR3 protein is CATSRDRWDGYTF. The CDR3 nucleotides are TGTGCCACCAGCAGAGATCGATGGGATGGCTACACCTTC.

J is TRBJ2-1 and V is TRBV30; D is uncertain. The CDR3 has 12 amino acids. V was pared by 5 bases and J by 9 bases, with 14 bases between. The germline V gene has CDR1 GTSNPN and CDR2 SVGIG (reference sequence). In DNA, the CDR3 is TGTGCCTGGGGTATAGGTCCGGGTGAGCAGTTCTTC. Amino acids: CAWGIGPGEQFF.

V is TRBV19 and J is TRBJ2-4, with D tentatively TRBD1 (6 bases). The germline V gene has CDR1 LNHDA and CDR2 SQIVND (reference sequence). The V end lost 3 bases, the J end lost 0 bases, and 9 bases lay between the germline ends. The CDR3 totals 15 residues. The CDR3 coding sequence is TGTGCCAGTAGTATTGCCAGGGGAGCCAAAAACATTCAGTACTTC. Translated, it gives CASSIARGAKNIQYF.

The chain links TRBV5-4 to TRBJ1-1, with 8 bases identical to TRBD1. This CDR3 region has 16 residues. With 2 bases clipped from V and 1 base from J, the junction kept 7 bases outside the gene matches. In germline, CDR1 is SGHNT, CDR2 YYREEE (reference sequence). DNA for the CDR3: TGTGCCAGCAGCTTTGCTGACAGGGGACCGAACACTGAAGCTTTCTTT. Protein: CASSFADRGPNTEAFF.

The chain employs TRBV18 and TRBJ1-4; the D is unclear. This CDR3 is built from 13 residues. Germline CDR1 and CDR2: KGHSH and LQKENI. Trimming cost V 6 bases and J 6 bases, with 11 bases left between them. This chain's CDR3 is CASSRGLDEKLFF. The CDR3 bases are TGTGCCAGCTCCCGAGGACTAGATGAAAAACTGTTTTTT.

The chain carries TRBV18 and TRBJ2-2, with 13 bases lining up with TRBD2. The CDR3 contains 18 residues. J lost 0 bases, V lost 6 bases, and 7 bases had no gene match. CDR1 is KGHSH and CDR2 is LQKENI in the germline V gene. CDR3 region: CASSHRGTSGTNTGELFF. The CDR3 region has the DNA TGTGCCAGCTCTCACCGCGGGACTAGCGGGACGAACACCGGGGAGCTGTTTTTT.

The chain couples TRBV9 to TRBJ1-2; D uncertain. Germline V CDR1 and CDR2: SGDLS, YYNGEE. V was clipped by 0 bases and J by 3 bases, with 9 bases between them. This CDR3 has 14 amino acids. In DNA form, the CDR3 reads TGTGCCAGCAGCGTAGATGAGGTAGACTATGGCTACACCTTC. Translating it yields CASSVDEVDYGYTF. Looking up the rest from reference TRBV9 and TRBJ1-2 gives the full variable domain: DSGVTQTPKHLITATGQRVTLRCSPRSGDLSVYWYQQSLDQGLQFLIQYYNGEERAKGNILERFSAQQFPDLHSELNLSSLELGDSALYFCASSVDEVDYGYTFGSGTRLTVV.

This chain joins TRBV6-5 and TRBJ2-3; D may match TRBD1 or TRBD2 (5 bases each). This CDR3 region has 12 residues. V lost 6 bases, J lost 4 bases, and 8 bases lay in between. Germline assignment: CDR1 MNHEY and CDR2 SVGAGI. The CDR3 loop reads CASSRGPDTQYF. CDR3 nucleotide sequence: TGTGCCAGCAGCCGGGGACCAGATACGCAGTATTTT.

The V call is TRBV7-9, the J call TRBJ1-1; no definite D call. The CDR3 covers 17 residues. V was trimmed by 3 bases and J by 2 bases, leaving 19 bases between them. Germline CDR1 SEHNR, CDR2 FQNEAQ (reference sequence). CDR3: CASSLLAGTKLNTEAFF. The CDR3 DNA reads as TGTGCCAGCAGCTTGTTGGCGGGTACCAAGTTAAACACTGAAGCTTTCTTT.

This chain uses TRBV30 with TRBJ2-7; D gene ambiguous. CDR1 and CDR2 from the germline V gene are GTSNPN and SVGIG (reference sequence). The CDR3 is 13 amino acids. V was shortened by 0 bases and J by 4 bases, with 10 bases between the two germline ends. CDR3 nucleotide sequence: TGTGCCTGGAGTGTTGGCGAACAATACGAGCAGTACTTC. It yields the protein CAWSVGEQYEQYF.

The CDR3 reads CASSLGGFSSYEQYF. CDR3 in DNA: TGTGCCAGCAGCTTAGGGGGGTTTAGCTCCTACGAGCAGTACTTC. The V call is TRBV11-2, the J call TRBJ2-7; D may correspond to TRBD1 or TRBD2 (5 bases each). Germline lookup yields CDR1 SGHAT and CDR2 FQNNGV. The germline V and J ends were trimmed by 1 base and 0 bases, with 10 bases remaining between them. The CDR3 covers 15 residues. The entire variable domain, with the rest obtained from reference TRBV11-2 and TRBJ2-7, is as follows: EAGVAQSPRYKIIEKRQSVAFWCNPISGHATLYWYQQILGQGPKLLIQFQNNGVVDDSQLPKDRFSAERLKGVDSTLKIQPAKLEDSAVYLCASSLGGFSSYEQYFGPGTRLTVT.

As to this clone: Other DNA variants within this sample encode the same CDR3. CDR3 sequence (DNA): TGTGCCAGCAGCCCTCCCGGGGGGCGGAATGAGCAGTTCTTC. Translation: CASSPPGGRNEQFF. The chain uses TRBV7-2 and TRBJ2-1, with D perhaps matching TRBD2 (7 bases). Trimming left V 5 bases short and J 7 bases short, with 15 bases between. The CDR3 consists of 14 residues. Germline CDR1 is SGHTA and CDR2 is FQGNSA.

There are a few counts of this clone. This chain uses TRBV10-2 with TRBJ2-5, with TRBD2 matching over 7 bases. The CDR3 totals 12 residues. The germline gives CDR1 WSHSY, CDR2 SAAADI. V shed 5 bases and J 5 bases; nucleotides not matched to a gene: 2. CDR3 in DNA: TGCGCCAGCAGTCGTAGCGGGGAGACCCAGTACTTC. It translates to CASSRSGETQYF.

This clone was recorded once. The CDR3 region is CASRVGMTGYGYTF. The CDR3 DNA follows: TGTGCCAGCAGGGTCGGTATGACGGGCTATGGCTACACCTTC. The chain carries TRBV2 and TRBJ1-2; D unclear. V lost 6 bases and J lost 4, with 15 bases in between. CDR1 and CDR2 (germline): SNHLY, FYNNEI. The CDR3 runs to 14 residues.

The rearrangement uses TRBV4-2 and TRBJ2-7; 7 nucleotides line up with TRBD1. The CDR3 runs to 14 residues. With V trimmed by 4 bases and J by 2 bases, 5 bases remained unmatched. Germline lookup yields CDR1 LGHNA and CDR2 YNFKEQ. CDR3 coding DNA: TGTGCCAGCAGCCGGACAGGAACTACCTACGAGCAGTACTTC. Protein: CASSRTGTTYEQYF.

The chain employs TRBV6-1 and TRBJ1-6, with D perhaps matching TRBD1 (6 bases). CDR3 length: 13 amino acids. The germline V and J ends were trimmed by 1 base and 9 bases, with 7 bases remaining between them. Germline assignment: CDR1 MNHNS and CDR2 SASEGT. Written as DNA, the CDR3 is TGTGCCAGCAGTGAAGAACAGGGTTCACCCCTCCACTTT. Protein: CASSEEQGSPLHF.